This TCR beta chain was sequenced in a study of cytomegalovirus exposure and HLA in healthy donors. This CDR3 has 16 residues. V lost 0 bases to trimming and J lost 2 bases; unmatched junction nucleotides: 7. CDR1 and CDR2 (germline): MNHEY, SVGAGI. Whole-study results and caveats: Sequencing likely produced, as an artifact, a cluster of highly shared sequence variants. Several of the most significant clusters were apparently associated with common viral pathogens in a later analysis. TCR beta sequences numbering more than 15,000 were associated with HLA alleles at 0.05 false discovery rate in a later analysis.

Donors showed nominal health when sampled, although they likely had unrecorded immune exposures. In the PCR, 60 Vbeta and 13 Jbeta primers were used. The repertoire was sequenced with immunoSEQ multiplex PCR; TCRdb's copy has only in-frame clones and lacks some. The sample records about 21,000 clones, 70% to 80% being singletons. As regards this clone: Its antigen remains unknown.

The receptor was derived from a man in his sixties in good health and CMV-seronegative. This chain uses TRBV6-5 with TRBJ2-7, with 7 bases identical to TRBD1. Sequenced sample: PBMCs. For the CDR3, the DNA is TGTGCCAGCAGTTACTCCGGGACAGCCTCCGCCTACGAGCAGTACTTC. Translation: CASSYSGTASAYEQYF.